This T cell receptor (beta chain) comes out of a study of T cells after yellow fever vaccination. TCRdb redid the calling of the 5' RACE reads with MiXCR, one entry per CDR3 protein. The repertoire holds some 390,000 distinct CDR3 sequences, with around a sixth as singletons. This clonotype was observed a handful of times. Antigen specificity is unknown. This likely comes from a read error, as the CDR3 has no conserved phenylalanine or tryptophan at its end. Study conclusions and caveats: Most clones from primary vaccination were detected again post-booster (around 95% CD4, roughly 90% CD8).

Germline V gene data show CDR1 as SGHDT and CDR2 as YYEEEE. The CDR3 covers 14 residues. V gave up 3 bases and J gave up 3 bases; unmatched junction bases: 5. V usage is TRBV5-6 and J usage is TRBJ1-1; 7 bases are a match to TRBD1. The TCR comes from a man younger than 35 who received the YFV17D yellow fever vaccine. The sample consisted of PBMCs, taken before the yellow fever booster vaccination. CDR3 residues: CASSYRDSYTEAFV. CDR3 in DNA: TGTGCCAGCAGCTACCGGGACAGTTACACTGAAGCTTTCGTT.